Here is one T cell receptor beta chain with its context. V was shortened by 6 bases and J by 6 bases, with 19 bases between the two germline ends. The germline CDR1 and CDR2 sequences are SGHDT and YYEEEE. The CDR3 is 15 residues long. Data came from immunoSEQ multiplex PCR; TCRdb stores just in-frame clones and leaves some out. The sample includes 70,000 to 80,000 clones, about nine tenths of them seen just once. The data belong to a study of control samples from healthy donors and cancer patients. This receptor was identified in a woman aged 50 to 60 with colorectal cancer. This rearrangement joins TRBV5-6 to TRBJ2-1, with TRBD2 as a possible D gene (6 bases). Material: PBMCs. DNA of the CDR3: TGTGCCAGCACCAGGAGGGAGGCTAATCGCAATGAGCAGTTCTTC. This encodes CASTRREANRNEQFF.